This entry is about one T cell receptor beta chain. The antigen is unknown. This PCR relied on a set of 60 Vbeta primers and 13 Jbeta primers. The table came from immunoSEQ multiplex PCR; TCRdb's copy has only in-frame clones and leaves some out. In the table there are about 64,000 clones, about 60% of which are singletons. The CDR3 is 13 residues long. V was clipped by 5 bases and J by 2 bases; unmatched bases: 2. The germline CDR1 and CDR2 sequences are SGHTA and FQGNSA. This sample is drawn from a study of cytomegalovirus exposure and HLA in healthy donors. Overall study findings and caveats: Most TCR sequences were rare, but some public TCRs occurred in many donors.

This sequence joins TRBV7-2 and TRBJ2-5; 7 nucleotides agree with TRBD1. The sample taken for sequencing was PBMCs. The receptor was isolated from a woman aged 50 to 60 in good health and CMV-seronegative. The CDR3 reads CASSRDRQETQYF. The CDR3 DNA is TGTGCCAGCAGCCGGGACAGACAAGAGACCCAGTACTTC.